This T cell receptor beta chain appears in the sequencing data of a study of cytomegalovirus exposure and HLA in healthy donors. Primers: 60 Vbeta forward and 13 Jbeta reverse. Repertoires were generated with immunoSEQ multiplex PCR, while TCRdb's copy carries only in-frame clones and drops some. The table includes around 250,000 clones, around 81% detected once. CDR3 length: 13 residues. The V end was cut by 11 bases, the J end by 0 bases, with 13 bases between. Germline CDR1 is ENHRY and CDR2 is SYGVKD. The receptor was derived from a woman aged 60-75 years in good health and CMV-seropositive. The sequenced material came from PBMCs. The chain uses TRBV10-3 and TRBJ1-1; D gene ambiguous. The CDR3 protein is CALADGMNTEAFF. The CDR3 DNA is TGTGCCTTAGCGGACGGAATGAACACTGAAGCTTTCTTT.